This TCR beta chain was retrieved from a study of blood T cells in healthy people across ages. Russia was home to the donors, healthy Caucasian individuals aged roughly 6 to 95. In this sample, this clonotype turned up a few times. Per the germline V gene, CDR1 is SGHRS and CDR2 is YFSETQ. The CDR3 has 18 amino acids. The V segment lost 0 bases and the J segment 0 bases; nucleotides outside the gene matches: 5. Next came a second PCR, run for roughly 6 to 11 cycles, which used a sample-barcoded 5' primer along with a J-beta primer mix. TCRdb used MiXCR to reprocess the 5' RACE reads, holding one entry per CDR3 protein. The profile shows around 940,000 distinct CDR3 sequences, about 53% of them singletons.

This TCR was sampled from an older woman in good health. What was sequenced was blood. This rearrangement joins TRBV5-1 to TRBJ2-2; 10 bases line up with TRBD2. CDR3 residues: CASSLDPSGSPNTGELFF. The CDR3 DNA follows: TGCGCCAGCAGCTTGGACCCTAGCGGGAGCCCGAACACCGGGGAGCTGTTTTTT.